This TCR beta chain came from a study of cytomegalovirus exposure and HLA in healthy donors (dated by TCRdb to the late 2010s). Regarding the research as a whole: An earlier analysis of about 560 of the donors reported about 300 Gb of sequence data and 100 million to 120 million unique TCR beta sequences obtained from around 170 million T cells. An early release that covered roughly 600 HLA-typed donors contained approximately 300 gigabases of sequencing data and tens of millions of unique TCR sequences. The genetic ancestry cluster associated with self-reported Caucasian donors included 81% of the 300 to 400 genotyped donors. The aim of the study was to test whether cataloging public T cell receptors could identify signatures of past pathogen exposure. Using immunosequencing, the study profiled T cell repertoires from 500 to 800 subjects and related those repertoires to cytomegalovirus serostatus. A separate validation cohort of roughly 120 different subjects was used in addition to the 666-subject first cohort. High-throughput TCR immunosequencing, statistical association of individual TCRs with disease status, and machine learning were combined to predict cytomegalovirus infection status. To study patterns of TCR occurrence, a later analysis re-analyzed previously published TCR beta repertoires from 500 to 850 donors and added high-resolution HLA genotyping. In the later analysis, no new phenotypic data were used to find candidate immune exposures; instead, reliance was placed on TCR beta sequences and their occurrence across donors. An earlier analysis of some 600 of the donors applied high-throughput TCR beta sequencing to assess whether each TCR beta V gene segment acted as functional or pseudogenic. Donor age, sex, ethnicity and CMV serostatus were compiled alongside the repertoire data. Genome-wide SNP genotypes for about 60% of the 666 donors were used in a later genetic analysis, which treated that subset as a discovery cohort. Every discovery cohort repertoire had been produced on one sequencing platform. HLA typing included class I and class II loci at four-digit resolution. The number of donors typed differed by locus, with 629-630 for A, B, C, DRB1 and DQB1, approximately 500 for DQA1, 606 for DPA1, and under 490 for DPB1. Roughly 5 DR-DQ haplotypes were handled as single units for association and clustering, since linkage in the cohort was strong. Among about 390 genotyped donors of the cohort, an average of around 240,000 unique TCR beta nucleotide sequences were sequenced per donor, around a sixth of them non-productive.

A word on this clone: No cognate antigen has been identified for it. Per-base qualities were not stored, and no clone one base away is much larger.

V and J lose 6 bases and 2 bases, and a span of 10 bases separates them. Per the germline V gene, MNHEY is the CDR1 and SVGAGI is the CDR2. CDR3 length: 13 amino acids, cysteine to phenylalanine. Just the 39-base CDR3 DNA is kept, in frame starting at base 1. Library creation used the immunoSEQ multiplex PCR assay. For the multiplex PCR, a mixture combining 60 forward primers for TCR Vbeta segments and 13 reverse primers for TCR Jbeta segments was used. A multiplex PCR assay on genomic DNA amplified the CDR3 region of rearranged TCR beta genes. On the Illumina HiSeq System, the amplified TCR beta libraries were sequenced as 87-base-pair reads. The paper's data handling went like this. In a later analysis, tens of millions of unique TCR beta chains were counted across the 500 to 850 repertoires, and roughly 11 million of these chains were shared by at least two donors. Raw reads were error-corrected and collapsed into unique sequences by a nearest-neighbor algorithm in which closely related sequences were merged to remove PCR and sequencing errors. CDR3 sequences were aligned to IMGT reference sequences to assign V, D and J gene segments. For a sequence to be retained, a match of at least six nucleotides was required to both a V gene segment and a J gene segment. Rearrangements were classified as productive when the CDR3 lacked stop codons and remained in frame with V and J, and all other rearrangements were classified as non-productive. CDR3 was defined by IMGT convention, running from the second conserved V-encoded cysteine to the conserved J-encoded phenylalanine. The earlier analysis of some 550 of the donors excluded any sequence lacking an unambiguous match to a single V gene segment. In an earlier analysis of roughly 500 of the donors, V segments were called functional above 56.7% productive rearrangements and were called segregating when the between-donor standard deviation exceeded 5%. A statistical classification framework was built for diagnosing cytomegalovirus status from the catalog of TCR beta chain sequences. V and J gene assignment, in a later analysis, came from comparing TCR nucleotide sequences with IMGT/GENE-DB human TR gene sequences. A later analysis assigned CDR3 sequences and most-parsimonious VDJ recombination scenarios with the TCRdist pipeline. A later analysis defined each TCR beta chain by its CDR3 amino acid sequence plus V-gene family, and excluded reads lacking a unique V-gene family. To address suspected cross-contamination and a sequencing artifact, a later analysis removed roughly 580 highly shared, low-generation-probability nucleotide sequences. In a later analysis, a clonal expansion index was calculated for each public chain from normalized within-repertoire ranks of inferred template counts. In a later analysis, generation probabilities were computed using a VDJ recombination model fitted to out-of-frame rearrangements, and the results were checked against IGoR. In a later analysis, hypergeometric tests were used to score TCR-TCR, TCR-HLA and TCR-CMV co-occurrence, with a repertoire-size bias correction applied to TCR pairs. False discovery rates were estimated in a later analysis by permuting HLA or CMV assignments 20 times. A later analysis grouped co-occurring TCRs with DBSCAN, adding TCRdist sequence similarity when clustering within HLA-allele-positive subsets. Repertoires with fewer than 30,000 or more than 120,000 public chains were left out of co-occurrence clustering, as were about 5 repertoires with anomalous nucleotide sharing. TCRdb carries this immuneACCESS record with in-frame sequences only. Its versions omit some clonotypes, under half of them owing to an unresolved V gene in the studies checked, with the rest unexplained. The V and J calls and clone size are taken from that table; D and trimming were inferred from the DNA. The sample table shows 150,000 to 200,000 clones, and around 85% are seen once. Clones ranked in the top ten supply about 4.5% of the sample.

In total, approximately 700 healthy bone marrow donors made up the cohort. Cohort members were all nominally healthy when sampled, although unrecorded immune exposures were likely present. The donor was CMV seronegative and was included in the group of around 320 seronegative cohort members. A peripheral blood sample was provided by each donor, and peripheral blood mononuclear cells were used for TCR beta sequencing. The Qiagen DNeasy Blood Extraction Kit was used to extract genomic DNA from the blood cell samples. General conclusions and limits of the study: The presence/absence analyses assumed that sequencing depth was roughly uniform across donors, and that assumption may not be true. When HLA alleles, especially DR and DQ, strongly co-occurred, TCR associations were difficult to assign to individual alleles. A later analysis reported that several top co-occurrence clusters appeared linked to parvovirus B19, influenza, CMV and Epstein-Barr virus. Cytomegalovirus status was reported to be diagnosed by the classifier with high specificity and sensitivity in both the original and validation cohorts. This cohort had only TCR beta chains sequenced, and the lack of alpha or paired-chain data limited which features could be detected. The only immune exposure information available for the cohort was CMV serostatus. Because HLA typing was unavailable for some donors at each locus, only the typed subset was used in association tests. In a later analysis, TCR association rates were found to vary across HLA loci, with the most associated TCRs seen for DRB1 alleles and the fewest for HLA-C alleles. A further reported finding was that TCR beta sequences accurately predicted the HLA-A and HLA-B alleles for most subjects in the first cohort. An association between a missense DCLRE1C variant and V-gene and J-gene trimming of TCR beta chains was found in a later genetic analysis and replicated in an independent cohort. The 87-base-pair reads could not distinguish some IMGT-functional V segments, including TRBV6-2 and TRBV6-3, so those segments were excluded. Specific HLA alleles were associated with around 18,000 TCR beta sequences at a false discovery rate of 0.05 in a later analysis. A later analysis found that most CMV-associated TCR beta chains appeared HLA-restricted, with HLA associations seemingly driven largely by CMV exposure. Linkage disequilibrium might explain the correlated functional status among segregating V segments, but an unknown experimental factor could not be excluded. Across donors, most TCR sequences were observed very rarely, whereas some public TCRs were present in many individuals. The authors suggested that the approach could potentially be generalized to other disease states and immunological phenotypes. A cluster of highly shared sequence variants was judged likely to represent a technical artifact of the sequencing pipeline. Compared with the approximately 670-donor mean, donors in an Asian-associated ancestry cluster had fewer N-insertions in productive TCRs, according to a later genetic analysis. A few of the identified cytomegalovirus-associated TCR beta chains were confirmed in vitro to be specific for cytomegalovirus antigens. In a later analysis, HLA-associated TCR beta chains were found to be more clonally expanded and to have lower generation probabilities than equally common non-associated chains. In an earlier analysis of fewer than 700 of the donors, most TCR beta V segments appeared in productive rearrangements about 87% or about 30% of the time, broadly matching IMGT annotations. The study listed 164 TCR beta chains as associated with cytomegalovirus. The earlier analysis of approximately 560 of the donors excluded some 15 rarely observed V segments, including chromosome 9 orphons, because counts were too low.

The chain couples TRBV6-5 to TRBJ2-5; perhaps TRBD2 is the D gene, with 5 bases matching. Sequenced: PBMCs. The sequence came from a man in his forties in good health and CMV-seronegative. The CDR3 amino acid sequence is: CASRVRLQETQYF. The nucleotide sequence is TGTGCCAGCAGGGTTCGACTACAAGAGACCCAGTACTTC.